This entry concerns a single T cell receptor beta chain. The target of this receptor is not known. The input lacks base qualities; no much larger clone sits a single base away. The cohort comprised fewer than 700 healthy bone marrow donors. At the time of sampling, all cohort members were nominally healthy, though unrecorded immune exposures were likely present. The donor tested CMV seropositive, placing the donor among the roughly 300 seropositive members of the cohort. A peripheral blood sample was collected from each donor, and TCR beta sequencing was performed on peripheral blood mononuclear cells. Genomic DNA was extracted from the blood cell samples with the Qiagen DNeasy Blood Extraction Kit. The data were obtained in a study of cytomegalovirus exposure and HLA in healthy donors (dated by TCRdb to 2017 to 2019). About the investigation overall: According to an earlier analysis of around 600 of the donors, about 179 million T cells yielded 117 million unique TCR beta sequences and roughly 280 Gb of sequence data. An early release that covered several hundred HLA-typed donors contained around 300 gigabases of sequencing data and tens of millions of unique TCR sequences. Of the roughly 400 genotyped donors, 81% were placed in the genetic ancestry cluster associated with self-reported Caucasian donors. The study aimed to test whether cataloging public T cell receptors could reveal signatures of past pathogen exposure. The study used immunosequencing to profile the T cell repertoires of around 600 subjects and linked those repertoires to cytomegalovirus serostatus. A separate validation cohort of 100 to 150 different subjects was used in addition to the approximately 670-subject first cohort. The study combined high-throughput TCR immunosequencing, statistical association of individual TCRs with disease status, and machine learning to predict cytomegalovirus infection status. A later analysis re-analyzed previously published TCR beta repertoires from about 730 donors and added high-resolution HLA genotyping to study TCR occurrence patterns. The later analysis used no new phenotypic data to find candidate immune exposures, relying instead on TCR beta sequences and their occurrence across donors. To decide whether each TCR beta V gene segment behaved as functional or pseudogenic, an earlier analysis of fewer than 750 of the donors relied on high-throughput TCR beta sequencing. Donor age, sex, ethnicity and CMV serostatus were collected together with the repertoire data. Genome-wide SNP genotypes for about 60% of the roughly 700 donors were used in a later genetic analysis, which treated that subset as a discovery cohort. Every repertoire in the discovery cohort had been generated on one and the same sequencing platform. Class I and class II HLA loci were covered by the typing at four-digit resolution. The number of donors typed differed by locus, with roughly 629-640 for A, B, C, DRB1 and DQB1, around 500 for DQA1, 600 to 610 for DPA1, and approximately 470 for DPB1. A handful of DR-DQ haplotypes were treated as single units for association and clustering because of strong linkage in the cohort. On average, 235,054 unique TCR beta nucleotide sequences were sequenced per donor among 300 to 500 genotyped donors of the cohort, with 15% to 20% of those sequences being non-productive.

Paper-wide results and their limitations: The study listed 150 to 200 TCR beta chains as associated with cytomegalovirus. An earlier analysis of approximately 600 of the donors showed that most TCR beta V segments appeared in productive rearrangements either about 87% or about 30% of the time, which broadly matched IMGT annotations. In both the original and validation cohorts, the classifier was reported to diagnose cytomegalovirus status with high specificity and sensitivity. Only TCR beta chains were sequenced in this cohort, and the absence of alpha or paired-chain data limited detectable features. According to a later analysis, TCR association rates differed among HLA loci, with DRB1 alleles showing the most associated TCRs and HLA-C alleles showing the fewest. At a false discovery rate of 0.05, a later analysis linked 15,000 to 20,000 TCR beta sequences to specific HLA alleles. The authors suggested that the approach could potentially be extended to other disease states and immunological phenotypes. The sequencing pipeline was judged likely to have produced a cluster of highly shared sequence variants as a technical artifact. Some IMGT-functional V segments, including TRBV6-2 and TRBV6-3, could not be told apart with the 87-base-pair reads, so those segments were excluded. Strong co-occurrence of HLA alleles, especially DR and DQ, made assigning TCR associations to individual alleles difficult. A further reported finding was that TCR beta sequences accurately predicted the HLA-A and HLA-B alleles for most subjects in the first cohort. According to a later genetic analysis, donors in an Asian-associated ancestry cluster had fewer N-insertions in productive TCRs than the approximately 650-donor mean. An association between a missense DCLRE1C variant and V-gene and J-gene trimming of TCR beta chains was found in a later genetic analysis and replicated in an independent cohort. In a later analysis, several top co-occurrence clusters were reported to appear linked to parvovirus B19, influenza, CMV and Epstein-Barr virus. For the cohort, immune exposure information was limited to CMV serostatus. In vitro tests confirmed that a few of the cytomegalovirus-associated TCR beta chains recognize cytomegalovirus antigens. Most TCR sequences were seen in very few donors, while some public TCRs were found in many individuals. Roughly uniform sequencing depth across donors was assumed in presence/absence analyses, although this assumption may not hold. In a later analysis, most CMV-associated TCR beta chains were found to appear HLA-restricted, with HLA associations seemingly driven largely by CMV exposure. Correlated functional status among segregating V segments might be attributable to linkage disequilibrium, but an unknown experimental factor could not be ruled out. Compared with equally common non-associated chains, HLA-associated TCR beta chains in a later analysis were more clonally expanded and had lower generation probabilities. Because some donors lacked HLA typing at each locus, the association tests relied only on the typed subset. Roughly 15 rarely observed V segments, including chromosome 9 orphons, were excluded from the earlier analysis of several hundred of the donors because counts were too low.

The library was made by the immunoSEQ multiplex PCR assay. For the multiplex PCR, a mixture combining 60 forward primers for TCR Vbeta segments and 13 reverse primers for TCR Jbeta segments was used. The CDR3 region of rearranged TCR beta genes was amplified from genomic DNA by a multiplex PCR assay. On the Illumina HiSeq System, the amplified TCR beta libraries were sequenced as 87-base-pair reads. The original pipeline was this. A later analysis tallied around 82 million unique TCR beta chains across the 666 repertoires, and about 10 million of those chains were shared by two or more donors. To remove PCR and sequencing errors, raw reads were error-corrected and collapsed into unique sequences using a nearest-neighbor algorithm that merged closely related sequences. V, D and J gene segments were assigned by aligning CDR3 sequences to IMGT reference sequences. For a sequence to be retained, at least a six-nucleotide match to both a V gene segment and a J gene segment was required. A rearrangement counted as productive if the CDR3 had no stop codons and remained in frame with V and J, and every other rearrangement counted as non-productive. CDR3 was defined according to IMGT convention as the region running from the second conserved V-encoded cysteine to the conserved J-encoded phenylalanine. The earlier analysis of some 540 of the donors excluded any sequence lacking an unambiguous match to a single V gene segment. An earlier analysis of under 750 of the donors called V segments functional above 56.7% productive rearrangements and segregating when the between-donor standard deviation exceeded 5%. To diagnose cytomegalovirus status from the catalog of TCR beta chain sequences, a statistical classification framework was built. A later analysis assigned V and J genes by comparing TCR nucleotide sequences with IMGT/GENE-DB human TR gene sequences. A later analysis assigned CDR3 sequences and most-parsimonious VDJ recombination scenarios with the TCRdist pipeline. In a later analysis, each TCR beta chain was defined by its CDR3 amino acid sequence together with its V-gene family, and reads without a unique V-gene family were excluded. A later analysis removed 450 to 600 highly shared, low-generation-probability nucleotide sequences to deal with suspected cross-contamination and a sequencing artifact. In a later analysis, a clonal expansion index for each public chain was calculated from normalized within-repertoire ranks of inferred template counts. A later analysis computed generation probabilities with a VDJ recombination model fitted to out-of-frame rearrangements, and checked the results against IGoR. A later analysis scored TCR-TCR, TCR-HLA and TCR-CMV co-occurrence with hypergeometric tests, applying a repertoire-size bias correction to TCR pairs. False discovery rates were estimated in a later analysis by permuting HLA or CMV assignments 20 times. In a later analysis, co-occurring TCRs were grouped with DBSCAN, and TCRdist sequence similarity was added when clustering was performed within HLA-allele-positive subsets. Repertoires with fewer than 30,000 or more than 120,000 public chains, plus five repertoires with anomalous nucleotide sharing, were excluded from co-occurrence clustering. TCRdb stores this immuneACCESS table with in-frame sequences only. Part of the clones is absent; in the studies checked, under half of the shortfall reflects unresolved V genes, and no reason is known for the rest. Clone size and the V and J calls come from that table; the DNA yielded D and trimming. Within this sample are a few hundred thousand clones, with 81% of them counted one time only. Clones ranked in the top ten supply about 8% of the sample.

From the cysteine up to the phenylalanine, the CDR3 has a length of 13 residues. The DNA shown is the 39-base CDR3, in frame from base 1. The germline V gene provides CDR1 SGHRS and CDR2 YFSETQ. Germline trimming amounts to 4 bases on V and 4 bases on J, with 2 as the count of junction bases outside the gene matches. The chain was built from TRBV5-1 and TRBJ1-3; 7 middle bases align to TRBD1. The specimen sequenced was PBMCs. This TCR derives from a woman aged 60-75 years in good health and CMV-seropositive. At the DNA level, the sequence is TGCGCCAGCAGCCAGGGACAGGGAAACACCATATATTTT. Its protein reads: CASSQGQGNTIYF.